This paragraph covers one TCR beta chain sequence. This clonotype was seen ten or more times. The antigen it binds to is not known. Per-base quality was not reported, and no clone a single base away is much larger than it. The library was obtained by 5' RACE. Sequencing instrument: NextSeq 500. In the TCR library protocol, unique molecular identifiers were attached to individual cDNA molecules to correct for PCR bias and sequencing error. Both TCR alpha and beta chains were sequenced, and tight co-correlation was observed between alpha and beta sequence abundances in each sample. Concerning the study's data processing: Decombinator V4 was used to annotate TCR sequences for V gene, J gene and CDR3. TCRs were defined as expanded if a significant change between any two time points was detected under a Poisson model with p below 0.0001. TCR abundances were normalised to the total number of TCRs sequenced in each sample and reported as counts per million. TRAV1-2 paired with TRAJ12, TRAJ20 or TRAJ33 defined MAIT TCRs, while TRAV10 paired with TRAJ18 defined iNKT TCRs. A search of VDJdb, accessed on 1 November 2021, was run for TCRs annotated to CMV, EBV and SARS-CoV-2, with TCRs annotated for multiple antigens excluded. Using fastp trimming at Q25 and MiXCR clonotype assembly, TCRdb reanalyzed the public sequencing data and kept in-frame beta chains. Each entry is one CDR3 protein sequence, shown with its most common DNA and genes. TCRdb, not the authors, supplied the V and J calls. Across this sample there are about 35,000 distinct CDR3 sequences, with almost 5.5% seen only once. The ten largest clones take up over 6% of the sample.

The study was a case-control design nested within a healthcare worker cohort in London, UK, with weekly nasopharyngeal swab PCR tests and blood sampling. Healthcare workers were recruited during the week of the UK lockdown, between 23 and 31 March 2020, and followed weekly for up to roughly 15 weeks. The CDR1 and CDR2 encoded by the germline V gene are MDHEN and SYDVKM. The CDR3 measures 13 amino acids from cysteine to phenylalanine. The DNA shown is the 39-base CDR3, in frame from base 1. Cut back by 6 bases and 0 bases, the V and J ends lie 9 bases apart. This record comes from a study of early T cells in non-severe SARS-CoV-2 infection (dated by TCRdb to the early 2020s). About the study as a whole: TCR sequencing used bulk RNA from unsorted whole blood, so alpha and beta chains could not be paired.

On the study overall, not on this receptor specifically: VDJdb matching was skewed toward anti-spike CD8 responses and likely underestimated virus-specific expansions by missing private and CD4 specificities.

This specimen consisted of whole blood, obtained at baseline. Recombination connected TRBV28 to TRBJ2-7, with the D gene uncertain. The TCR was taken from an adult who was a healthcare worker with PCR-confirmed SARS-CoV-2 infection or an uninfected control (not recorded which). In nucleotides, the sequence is TGTGCCAGCAGCCCCCATAGCTCCTACGAGCAGTACTTC. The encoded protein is CASSPHSSYEQYF.